This TCR beta chain originates from a study of CD8+CD57+ T cells in acquired aplastic anemia. Study summary: Sequencing produced an average of about 11 million reads per healthy donor for CD4+ cells. Whole-study results and caveats: In common between the patients and the controls were approximately 28 CD8+ CDR3 sequences.

Profiling that covered TCR beta VDJ and CDR3 relied on genomic DNA as its template. MiXCR was run by TCRdb on the reads, yielding one entry per CDR3 protein. The repertoire consists of about 200,000 distinct CDR3 sequences, with almost 35% occurring once and the leading ten covering 1.1%. The V and J ends lost 4 bases and 8 bases respectively, with 13 bases between them. Looked up from germline, CDR1 is KGHDR and CDR2 is SFDVKD. The CDR3 loop spans 13 amino acids. On this clonotype: What it recognizes is unknown.

The sequenced material came from sorted CD4+, CD8+, or CD8+CD57+ T cells (not recorded which) from PBMCs. The sequence was collected from a human donor in good health, serving as a control. V and J are TRBV24-1 and TRBJ1-2; a possible D gene is TRBD1 (5 bases). The CDR3 DNA sequence: TGTGCCACCAGTGACAGTTGGGGCGGAGGCTACACCTTC. Translation: CATSDSWGGGYTF.